The clone carrying this T cell receptor (beta chain) showed up many times. The antigen is undetermined. Trimming took off 1 base at V and 6 bases at J, with 9 bases between the two ends. This CDR3 contains 13 residues. The germline V gene has CDR1 SEHNR and CDR2 FQNEAQ (reference sequence). This sample stems from a study of CD8 T cells in ankylosing spondylitis. TCRdb called the 5' RACE reads again in MiXCR, with one record for every CDR3 protein. This sample carries some 840,000 distinct CDR3 sequences, about an eighth of them seen once, and the ten largest clones take around 0.51%. Findings and caveats of the study: Ankylosing spondylitis blood seemed to carry a telltale TCR beta motif made of several highly homologous variants.

The rearrangement links TRBV7-9 to TRBJ1-2; D is unclear. The receptor's source is a male donor with ankylosing spondylitis. Sequenced sample: blood, either unsorted or a sorted T cell fraction (not recorded which). CDR3 sequence (DNA): TGTGCCAGCAGCTTAGAAGGGATCGATGGCTACACCTTC. Its translation is CASSLEGIDGYTF.